The present TCR beta chain was sequenced within a study of T cell repertoires in ileal Crohn's disease. Study as a whole: Around 37% were active smokers at surgery; median disease duration was about 7.5 years.

The data were produced by immunoSEQ multiplex PCR, yet TCRdb's version contains in-frame clones alone and is incomplete. The sample records 13,000 or so clones, 70% to 90% being singletons. Details on this clone: Its antigen remains unknown.

The germline V gene encodes CDR1 SGHTA and CDR2 FQGNSA. Trimming took 7 bases from V and 9 from J, leaving 16 bases between them. The CDR3 totals 13 residues. Findings and caveats of the study: Clonality above 26.8% at surgery always came with endoscopic recurrence.

The sequenced sample was ileal tissue. The chain combines TRBV7-2 with TRBJ2-1, with a possible D match to TRBD2 (5 bases). The clonotype comes from an adult with Crohn's disease. CDR3 residues: CASTPDRGREQFF. Written as DNA, the CDR3 is TGTGCCAGCACCCCAGACCGGGGTCGTGAGCAGTTCTTC.